This TCR beta chain was identified in a study of shared clonotypes between healthy human individuals. Study-wide findings and caveats: Naive subsets, compared against memory subsets, generally had larger estimated richness values.

The CDR3 runs to 15 residues. Germline CDR1 and CDR2: SGHTA and FQGNSA. The V and J ends lost 4 bases and 2 bases, in that order; junction bases with no gene match: 6. Comments on this clone: What it recognizes is unknown.

Using immunoSEQ multiplex PCR, the repertoire was profiled, and TCRdb retains in-frame clones only, with some absent. This sample has about 2.1 million clones; 80% to 95% occur once, and the top ten carry less than 2%. CD8 cells classed as naive were CD45RO-negative and positively selected for CCR7, excluding terminally differentiated effector memory CD45RA+ cells. All the donors were Caucasian adults who lived in Nashville, Tennessee. This clonotype originated in a man younger than 30 in good health. Some clones in this sample may be carry-over from other donors' samples. Sequencing was performed on naive CD8+ T cells from PBMCs. This rearrangement joins TRBV7-2 to TRBJ2-7; TRBD1 matches at 9 bases. CDR3: CASSSPGQGPYEQYF. In nucleotides, the CDR3 is TGTGCCAGCAGCTCACCGGGACAGGGCCCCTACGAGCAGTACTTC.